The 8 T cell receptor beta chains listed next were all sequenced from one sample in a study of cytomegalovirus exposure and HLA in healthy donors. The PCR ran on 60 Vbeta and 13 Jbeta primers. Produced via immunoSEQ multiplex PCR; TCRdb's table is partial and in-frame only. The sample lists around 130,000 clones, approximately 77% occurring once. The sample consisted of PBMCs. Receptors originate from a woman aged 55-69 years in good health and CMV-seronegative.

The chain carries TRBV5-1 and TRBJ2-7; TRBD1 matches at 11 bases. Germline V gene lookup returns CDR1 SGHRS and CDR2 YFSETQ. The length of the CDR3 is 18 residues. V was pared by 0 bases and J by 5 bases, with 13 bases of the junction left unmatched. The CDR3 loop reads CASSLAPRGQGASNEQYF. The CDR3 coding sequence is TGCGCCAGCAGCTTGGCCCCTCGAGGACAGGGGGCGAGCAACGAGCAGTACTTC. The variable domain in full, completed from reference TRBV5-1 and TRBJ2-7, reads KAGVTQTPRYLIKTRGQQVTLSCSPISGHRSVSWYQQTPGQGLQFLFEYFSETQRNKGNFPGRFSGRQFSNSRSEMNVSTLELGDSALYLCASSLAPRGQGASNEQYFGPGTRLTVT.

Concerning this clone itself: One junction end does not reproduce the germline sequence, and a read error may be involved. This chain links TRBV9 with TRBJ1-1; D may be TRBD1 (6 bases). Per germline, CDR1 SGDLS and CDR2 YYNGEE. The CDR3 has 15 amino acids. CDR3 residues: CVSSGDRTYGTEAFF. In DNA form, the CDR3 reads TGTGTCAGCAGCGGAGACAGGACATACGGGACTGAAGCTTTCTTT.

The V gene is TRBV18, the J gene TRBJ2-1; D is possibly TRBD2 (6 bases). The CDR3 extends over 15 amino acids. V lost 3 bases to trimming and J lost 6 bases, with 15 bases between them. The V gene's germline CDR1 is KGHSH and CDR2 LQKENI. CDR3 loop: CASSPATGARNEQFF. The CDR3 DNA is TGTGCCAGCTCACCCGCGACGGGAGCCCGCAATGAGCAGTTCTTC.

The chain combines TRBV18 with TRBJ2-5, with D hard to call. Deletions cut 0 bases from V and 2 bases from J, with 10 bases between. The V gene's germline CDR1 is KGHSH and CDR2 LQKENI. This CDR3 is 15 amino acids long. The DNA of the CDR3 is TGTGCCAGCTCACCACCGGAGACCCGGCAAGAGACCCAGTACTTC. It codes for CASSPPETRQETQYF.

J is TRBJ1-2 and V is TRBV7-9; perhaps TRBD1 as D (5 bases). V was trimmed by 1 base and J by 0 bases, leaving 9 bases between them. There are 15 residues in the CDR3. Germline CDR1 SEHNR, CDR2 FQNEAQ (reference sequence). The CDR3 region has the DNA TGTGCCAGCAGCTTAGAAGACAGACCTAACTATGGCTACACCTTC. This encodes CASSLEDRPNYGYTF.

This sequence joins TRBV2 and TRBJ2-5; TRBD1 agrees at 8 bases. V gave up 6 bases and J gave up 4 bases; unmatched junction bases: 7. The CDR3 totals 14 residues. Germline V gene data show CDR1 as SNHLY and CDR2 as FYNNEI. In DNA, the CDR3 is TGTGCCAGCAGAGGACAGGGCGACCGAGAGACCCAGTACTTC. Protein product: CASRGQGDRETQYF.

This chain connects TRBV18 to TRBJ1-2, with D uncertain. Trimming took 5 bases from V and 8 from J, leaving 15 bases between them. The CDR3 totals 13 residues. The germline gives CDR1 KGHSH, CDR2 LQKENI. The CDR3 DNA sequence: TGTGCCAGCTCATGGGCACCTTCAGAGGGCTACACCTTC. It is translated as CASSWAPSEGYTF.

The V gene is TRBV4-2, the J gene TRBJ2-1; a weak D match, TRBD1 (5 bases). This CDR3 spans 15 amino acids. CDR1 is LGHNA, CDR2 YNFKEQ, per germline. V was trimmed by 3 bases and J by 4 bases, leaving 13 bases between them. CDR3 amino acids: CASSQGHTGYNEQFF. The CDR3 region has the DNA TGTGCCAGCAGCCAGGGGCACACTGGGTACAATGAGCAGTTCTTC.